The 20 T cell receptor beta chains below come from one sample, sequenced in a study of T cells in Graves' hyperthyroidism and ophthalmopathy. Amplified TCR beta CDR3 regions came from RNA transcripts. The TCR CDR3 was amplified in a first-round RT-PCR using the HTBI primer set. TCRdb recomputed calls from the multiplex PCR reads with MiXCR, one row per CDR3 protein. The data show a few hundred thousand distinct CDR3 sequences, with 15% to 19% seen just once and 7.3% held by the top ten. The specimen sequenced was blood. These receptors originate from a woman under 40 with Graves' hyperthyroidism.

Ten or more counts support this clonotype. The chain combines TRBV29-1 with TRBJ1-2; 8 bases are shared with TRBD1. The germline gives CDR1 SQVTM, CDR2 ANQGSEA. The CDR3 runs 12 residues. Trimming cost V 6 bases and J 4 bases; bases outside gene matches: 4. In DNA, the CDR3 is TGCAGCGTAGCACAGGGGGTCTATGGCTACACCTTC. Protein product: CSVAQGVYGYTF.

The sample holds many counts of this clonotype. The chain joins TRBV30 to TRBJ1-4; 8 bases fit TRBD1. V gave up 2 bases and J gave up 7 bases; unmatched junction bases: 18. The germline V gene encodes CDR1 GTSNPN and CDR2 SVGIG (reference sequence). The CDR3 sequence is 18 residues long. In nucleotides, the CDR3 is TGTGCCTGGAGTTTGTCAGACAGGGGTCGGCTCGGTAGTGAAAAACTGTTTTTT. It codes for CAWSLSDRGRLGSEKLFF.

This clonotype has ten or more counts. The V gene is TRBV5-6, the J gene TRBJ1-2, with TRBD1 as a possible D gene (5 bases). The germline gives CDR1 SGHDT, CDR2 YYEEEE. The CDR3 sequence is 13 residues long. The V end lost 0 bases, the J end lost 7 bases, and 10 bases lay between the germline ends. CDR3 in DNA: TGTGCCAGCAGCTTGGCTAGGGGAGGTGGCTACACCTTC. It codes for CASSLARGGGYTF.

This clonotype was observed a few times. The CDR3 spells CSAYGLHRGEQYF. In DNA form, the CDR3 reads TGCAGTGCTTATGGACTCCACAGGGGCGAGCAGTACTTC. The chain combines TRBV20-1 with TRBJ2-7; 7 bases fit TRBD1. This CDR3 is built from 13 residues. V shed 5 bases and J 6 bases; nucleotides not matched to a gene: 10. The germline V gene encodes CDR1 DFQATT and CDR2 SNEGSKA (reference sequence).

This clonotype appeared many times. The chain combines TRBV20-1 with TRBJ1-4; 12 bases map to TRBD1. The CDR3 has 16 residues. In germline, CDR1 is DFQATT, CDR2 SNEGSKA (reference sequence). After removal of 7 bases from V and 3 bases from J, the junction contained 9 bases not matched to a gene. The CDR3 reads CSVPGQGAASNEKLFF. Written as DNA, the CDR3 is TGCAGTGTCCCGGGACAGGGGGCTGCGTCTAATGAAAAACTGTTTTTT.

This clonotype was picked up many times. The chain recombines TRBV2 with TRBJ2-1, with TRBD2 matching over 11 bases. J gave up 5 bases and V 7 bases, and 10 bases lay outside the gene matches. CDR3 size: 16 residues. In germline, CDR1 is SNHLY, CDR2 FYNNEI. The CDR3 region is CASIPQLAGGHNEQFF. In DNA form, the CDR3 reads TGTGCCAGCATCCCTCAGCTAGCGGGAGGCCACAATGAGCAGTTCTTC.

In its sample, this clonotype was seen many times. The CDR3 loop is CASSVSSADTQYF. CDR3 in DNA: TGTGCCAGCAGTGTCTCTTCTGCAGATACGCAGTATTTT. The chain couples TRBV27 to TRBJ2-3; the D is unclear. Trimming took off 5 bases at V and 4 bases at J, with 10 bases between the two ends. The length of the CDR3 is 13 residues. The germline V gene has CDR1 MNHEY and CDR2 SMNVEV (reference sequence).

As concerns this clonotype: Its ends do not fully match the called genes, so a read error is possible. In nucleotides, the CDR3 is TGCAGTGCTCCAAGCCGGGACAGGGCTTCCTACGGGCAGTACTTC. As protein: CSAPSRDRASYGQYF. The chain uses TRBV20-1 and TRBJ2-7, with 9 positions matching TRBD1. This CDR3 comprises 15 residues. From germline, CDR1 is DFQATT and CDR2 SNEGSKA (reference sequence).

This chain joins TRBV6-5 and TRBJ2-7; 10 bases are shared with TRBD1. The CDR3 has 17 amino acids. The V gene end was trimmed by 2 bases and the J gene end by 3 bases; junction bases not matched to a gene: 10. Germline assignment: CDR1 MNHEY and CDR2 SVGAGI. The CDR3 spells CASSYAGGTGEYYEQYF. Here the CDR3 DNA reads TGTGCCAGCAGTTACGCCGGAGGGACAGGGGAGTACTACGAGCAGTACTTC.

This clonotype was observed at least ten times. This rearrangement joins TRBV3-1 to TRBJ2-5, with 14 bases that match TRBD2. V gave up 5 bases and J gave up 4 bases; unmatched junction bases: 15. The CDR3 spans 19 residues. The V gene's germline CDR1 is LGHDT and CDR2 YNNKEL (reference sequence). This CDR3 is CASSSTSGTSGSMRETQYF. CDR3 sequence (DNA): TGTGCCAGCAGCTCCACCTCCGGGACTAGCGGGAGTATGCGAGAGACCCAGTACTTC.

This clonotype was recorded at least ten times. Mismatch with germline at one junction end may stem from a read error. The chain carries TRBV10-3 and TRBJ2-1; no reliable D call. The germline V gene encodes CDR1 ENHRY and CDR2 SYGVKD. CDR3 size: 15 residues. The CDR3 nucleotides are TGTGCAATCAGTGAGTTAGGATCGAGCCTCAATGAGCAGTTCTTC. This encodes CAISELGSSLNEQFF.

The CDR3 sequence: CASSLEVYSFSTEAFF. Here the CDR3 DNA reads TGTGCCAGCAGCTTAGAAGTATACAGCTTTTCCACTGAAGCTTTCTTT. V and J are TRBV7-9 and TRBJ1-1; D remains unclear. This CDR3 has 16 amino acids. Germline V gene sequence: CDR1 SEHNR, CDR2 FQNEAQ (reference sequence). Trimming removed 1 base from V and 4 bases from J, with 16 bases in between.

The table lists this clonotype with a few counts. V usage is TRBV7-9 and J usage is TRBJ2-1; TRBD1 is a possible D gene (6 bases). Germline-derived CDR1 and CDR2 are SEHNR and FQNEAQ (reference sequence). Trimming removed 6 bases at V and 3 bases at J, with 15 bases between. The CDR3 is made up of 15 amino acids. CDR3 nucleotides: TGTGCCAGCAGGAACACAGGGACAAACTACAATGAGCAGTTCTTC. The encoded protein is CASRNTGTNYNEQFF.

In its sample, this clonotype was seen many times. The chain uses TRBV7-3 and TRBJ1-1, with D unclear. This CDR3 has 13 residues. The V gene's germline CDR1 is SGHTA and CDR2 FQGTGA. With 2 bases removed from V and 1 base from J, the gap between germline ends came to 5 bases. CDR3 residues: CASSLLRNTEAFF. The DNA of the CDR3 is TGTGCCAGCAGCTTACTCAGGAACACTGAAGCTTTCTTT.

There are many counts of this clonotype. The rearrangement joins TRBV15 to TRBJ1-1, with a weak D call TRBD1 (5 bases). The germline CDR1 and CDR2 sequences are LNHNV and YYDKDF (reference sequence). V dropped 0 bases and J dropped 4 bases, with 9 bases sitting between them. The CDR3 length is 14 residues. CDR3 loop: CATSRDYGGTEAFF. CDR3 nucleotides: TGTGCCACCAGCAGAGATTATGGGGGCACTGAAGCTTTCTTT.

This clonotype was detected ten times or more. V and J are TRBV30 and TRBJ1-2; TRBD1 is a possible D gene (6 bases). V lost 3 bases and J 6 bases, leaving 14 bases between the germline ends. Germline V gene data show CDR1 as GTSNPN and CDR2 as SVGIG (reference sequence). The CDR3 covers 13 residues. CDR3 nucleotide sequence: TGTGCCTGGAGCCAGGGGCCTGGGGATGGCTACACCTTC. Translation: CAWSQGPGDGYTF.

This clonotype was found many times. This chain links TRBV6-5 with TRBJ2-3, with TRBD1 matching 8 bases. Germline-derived CDR1 and CDR2 are MNHEY and SVGAGI. Trimming cost V 2 bases and J 5 bases; bases outside gene matches: 6. This CDR3 contains 15 residues. CDR3 residues: CASSYQGAPEDTQYF. CDR3 DNA: TGTGCCAGCAGTTACCAGGGGGCGCCGGAAGATACGCAGTATTTT.

This clonotype occurred many times. The J gene is TRBJ2-1, the V gene TRBV3-1, with D hard to call. Deletions cut 4 bases from V and 8 bases from J, with 6 bases between. CDR1 and CDR2 from the germline V gene are LGHDT and YNNKEL (reference sequence). This CDR3 contains 11 residues. The CDR3 loop reads CASSRLHEQFF. The CDR3 DNA follows: TGTGCCAGCAGCCGCCTCCATGAGCAGTTCTTC.

At least ten counts were recorded for this clonotype. CDR3 loop: CATLLPGSSTDTQYF. The CDR3, as DNA: TGTGCCACCCTACTCCCAGGGTCTAGCACAGATACGCAGTATTTT. This chain links TRBV6-1 with TRBJ2-3; the D gene is possibly TRBD1 (5 bases). Germline values: CDR1 MNHNS, CDR2 SASEGT. The V end lost 10 bases, the J end lost 0 bases, and 17 bases lay between the germline ends. This CDR3 contains 15 residues.

The chain uses TRBV25-1 and TRBJ1-2; a possible D gene is TRBD1 (6 bases). Germline loops: CDR1 MGHDK, CDR2 SYGVNS. The CDR3 covers 15 residues. V was shortened by 1 base and J by 0 bases, with 9 bases between the two germline ends. The CDR3 loop reads CASSEWGHANYGYTF. As DNA, the CDR3 is TGTGCCAGCAGTGAATGGGGGCATGCTAACTATGGCTACACCTTC.